Sequencing of this TCR beta chain was carried out in a study of T cell responses to AZD1222 COVID-19 vaccine. This table comes from immunoSEQ multiplex PCR, and its TCRdb copy is limited to in-frame clones, with some not included. The sample lists 65,000 to 75,000 clones, around four fifths seen once, with approximately 5.4% in the top ten. In this sample, this clone turned up once. This CDR3 has 14 residues. V was clipped by 3 bases and J by 3 bases, with 11 bases between them. Germline assignment: CDR1 WSHSY and CDR2 SAAADI. The receptor was derived from an adult in good health. The chain links TRBV10-2 to TRBJ2-5; D gene ambiguous. This specimen was peripheral blood, taken on day 0 of AZD1222 vaccination. The CDR3 protein is CASSEDRGEETQYF. The CDR3, as DNA: TGCGCCAGCAGTGAAGATAGAGGAGAAGAGACCCAGTACTTC.